One sample yielded the 5 T cell receptor beta chains listed below, sequenced in a study of blood T cell repertoires in COVID-19. TCRdb keeps only in-frame clones here, not all; method: immunoSEQ multiplex PCR. The sample has under 45,000 clones, about 88% seen once; the top ten hold 40% to 45%. Sequencing input: peripheral blood. These receptors were taken from a human donor in a cohort sampled during active COVID-19.

V usage is TRBV7-2 and J usage is TRBJ2-7; 7 nucleotides match TRBD1. CDR1 SGHTA and CDR2 FQGNSA come from the germline V gene. The CDR3 loop spans 14 amino acids. V was clipped by 3 bases and J by 3 bases; unmatched bases: 5. In DNA, the CDR3 is TGTGCCAGCAGCTTCAGGGGGATCTTCTACGAGCAGTACTTC. Residues: CASSFRGIFYEQYF.

In its sample, this clone was seen once. This rearrangement joins TRBV19 to TRBJ1-5; D gene unclear. CDR3 size: 15 residues. CDR1 is LNHDA and CDR2 is SQIVND in the germline V gene (reference sequence). V lost 3 bases, J lost 6 bases, and 15 bases lay in between. Here the CDR3 DNA reads TGTGCCAGTAGTATTGCGGCCGAACGGGGTCAGCCCCAGCATTTT. Translation gives CASSIAAERGQPQHF. The whole variable domain, filled in from reference TRBV19 and TRBJ1-5, reads DGGITQSPKYLFRKEGQNVTLSCEQNLNHDAMYWYRQDPGQGLRLIYYSQIVNDFQKGDIAEGYSVSREKKESFPLTVTSAQKNPTAFYLCASSIAAERGQPQHFGDGTRLSIL.

The chain combines TRBV6-1 with TRBJ2-6, with unresolved D. V lost 0 bases to trimming and J lost 2 bases, with 2 bases between them. The V gene's germline CDR1 is MNHNS and CDR2 SASEGT. This CDR3 comprises 14 residues. Here the CDR3 reads CASSEATGANVLTF. The CDR3 nucleotides are TGTGCCAGCAGTGAAGCTACTGGGGCCAACGTCCTGACTTTC.

The V call is TRBV19, the J call TRBJ2-6; possible D gene TRBD1, 6 bases. The V and J ends lost 8 bases and 2 bases respectively, with 16 bases between them. Per germline, CDR1 LNHDA and CDR2 SQIVND (reference sequence). The CDR3 has 16 residues. The CDR3 nucleotides read TGTGCCAGTCGGGTGTTACAGGGTGCTGGGGCCAACGTCCTGACTTTC. Translating it yields CASRVLQGAGANVLTF.

The J gene is TRBJ2-5, the V gene TRBV24-1; 7 bases are shared with TRBD1. This CDR3 is 14 amino acids long. V lost 6 bases, J lost 1 base, and 4 bases stayed unmatched. Germline-derived CDR1 and CDR2 are KGHDR and SFDVKD. Here the CDR3 reads CATSPGTAQETQYF. The CDR3 bases are TGTGCCACCAGTCCCGGGACAGCCCAAGAGACCCAGTACTTC.